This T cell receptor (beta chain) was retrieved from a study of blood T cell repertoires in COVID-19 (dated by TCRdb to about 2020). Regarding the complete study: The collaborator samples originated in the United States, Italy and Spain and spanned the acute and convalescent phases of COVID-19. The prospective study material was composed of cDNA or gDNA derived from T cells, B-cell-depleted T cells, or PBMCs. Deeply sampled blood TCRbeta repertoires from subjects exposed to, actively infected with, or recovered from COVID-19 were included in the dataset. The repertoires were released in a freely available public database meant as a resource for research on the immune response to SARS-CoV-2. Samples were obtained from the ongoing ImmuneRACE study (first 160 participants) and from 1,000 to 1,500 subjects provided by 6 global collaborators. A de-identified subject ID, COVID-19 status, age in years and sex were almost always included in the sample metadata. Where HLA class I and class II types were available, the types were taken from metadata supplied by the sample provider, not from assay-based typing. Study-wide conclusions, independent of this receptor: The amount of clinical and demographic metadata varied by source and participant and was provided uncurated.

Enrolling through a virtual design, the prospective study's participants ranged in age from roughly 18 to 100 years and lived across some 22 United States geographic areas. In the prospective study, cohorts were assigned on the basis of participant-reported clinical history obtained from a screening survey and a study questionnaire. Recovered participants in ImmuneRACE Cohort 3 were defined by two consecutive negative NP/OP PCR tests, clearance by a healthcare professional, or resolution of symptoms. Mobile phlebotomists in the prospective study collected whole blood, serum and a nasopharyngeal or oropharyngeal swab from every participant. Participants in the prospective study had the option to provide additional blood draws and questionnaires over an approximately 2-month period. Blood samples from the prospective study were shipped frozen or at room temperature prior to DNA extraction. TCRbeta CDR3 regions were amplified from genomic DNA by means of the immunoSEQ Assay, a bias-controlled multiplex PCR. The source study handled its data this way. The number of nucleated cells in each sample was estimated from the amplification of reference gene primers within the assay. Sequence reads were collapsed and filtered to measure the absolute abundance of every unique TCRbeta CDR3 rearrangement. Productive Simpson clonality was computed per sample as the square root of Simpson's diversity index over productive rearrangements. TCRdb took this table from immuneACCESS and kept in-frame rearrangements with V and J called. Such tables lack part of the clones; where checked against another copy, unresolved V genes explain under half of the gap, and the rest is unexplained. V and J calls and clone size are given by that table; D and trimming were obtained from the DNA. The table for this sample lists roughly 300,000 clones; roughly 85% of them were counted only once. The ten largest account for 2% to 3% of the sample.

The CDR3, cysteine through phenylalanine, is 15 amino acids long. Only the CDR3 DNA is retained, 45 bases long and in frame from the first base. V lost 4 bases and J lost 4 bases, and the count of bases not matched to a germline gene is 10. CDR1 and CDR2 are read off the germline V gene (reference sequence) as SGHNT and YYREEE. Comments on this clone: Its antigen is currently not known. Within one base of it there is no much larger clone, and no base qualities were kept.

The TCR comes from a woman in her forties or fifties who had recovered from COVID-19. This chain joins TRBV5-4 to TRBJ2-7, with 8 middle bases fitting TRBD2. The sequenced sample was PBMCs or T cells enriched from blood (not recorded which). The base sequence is TGTGCCAGCAGCAGAGCATCGGGGGGGCCTTACGAGCAGTACTTC. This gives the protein CASSRASGGPYEQYF.